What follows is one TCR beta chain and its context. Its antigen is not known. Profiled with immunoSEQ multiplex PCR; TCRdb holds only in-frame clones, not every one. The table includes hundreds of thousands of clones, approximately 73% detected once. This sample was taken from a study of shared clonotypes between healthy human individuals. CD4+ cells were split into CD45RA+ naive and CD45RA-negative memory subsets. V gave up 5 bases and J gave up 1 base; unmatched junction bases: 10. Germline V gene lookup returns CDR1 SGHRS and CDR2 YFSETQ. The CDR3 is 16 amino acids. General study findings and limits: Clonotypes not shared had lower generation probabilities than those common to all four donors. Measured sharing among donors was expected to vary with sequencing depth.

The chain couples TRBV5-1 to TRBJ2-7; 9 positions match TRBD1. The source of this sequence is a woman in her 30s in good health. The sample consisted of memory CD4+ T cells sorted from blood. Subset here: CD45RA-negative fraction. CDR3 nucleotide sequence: TGCGCCAGCAGGTGGGGTCTCGGGACAGGGTCCTACGAGCAGTACTTC. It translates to CASRWGLGTGSYEQYF.